Detailed here is one T cell receptor (beta chain). The antigen remains unidentified. This specimen includes other DNA sequences encoding the same CDR3. Germline V gene lookup returns CDR1 GTSNPN and CDR2 SVGIG (reference sequence). V dropped 0 bases and J dropped 1 base, with 4 bases sitting between them. This CDR3 has 12 amino acids. Some clones are missing from TCRdb's copy, which holds only in-frame ones; the method was immunoSEQ multiplex PCR. The profile shows about 1 million clones, about 80% of them singletons. This sample stems from a study of shared clonotypes between healthy human individuals. The wider study: Aged between 18 and 49, the donors were two women and a few men.

Regarding the study as a whole: The four-donor shared clonotypes exceeded non-shared clonotypes in generation probability, with non-shared ones scoring lower.

The sequencing sample was made of memory CD4+ T cells sorted from blood. Subset in this sample: CD45RA-negative fraction. This chain links TRBV30 with TRBJ2-7; D uncertain. The receptor's source is a man in his late teens or twenties in good health. The CDR3 bases are TGTGCCTGGAGTGTAGGGTCCTACGAGCAGTACTTC. Its protein is CAWSVGSYEQYF.